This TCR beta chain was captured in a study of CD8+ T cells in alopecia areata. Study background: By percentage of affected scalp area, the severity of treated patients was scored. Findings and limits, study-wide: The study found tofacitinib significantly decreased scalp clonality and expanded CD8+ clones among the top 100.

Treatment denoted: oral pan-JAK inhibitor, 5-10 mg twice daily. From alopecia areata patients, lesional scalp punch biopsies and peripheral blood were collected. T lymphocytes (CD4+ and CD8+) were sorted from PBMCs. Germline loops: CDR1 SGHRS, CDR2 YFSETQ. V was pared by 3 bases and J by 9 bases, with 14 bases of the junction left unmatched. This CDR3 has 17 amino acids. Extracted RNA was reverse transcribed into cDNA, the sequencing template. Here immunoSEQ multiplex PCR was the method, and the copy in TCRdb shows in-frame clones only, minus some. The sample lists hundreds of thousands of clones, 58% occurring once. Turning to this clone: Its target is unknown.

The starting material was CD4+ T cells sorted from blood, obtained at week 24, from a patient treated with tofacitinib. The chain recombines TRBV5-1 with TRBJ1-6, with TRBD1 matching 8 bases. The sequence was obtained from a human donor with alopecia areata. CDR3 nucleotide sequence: TGCGCCAGCAGCTCCCTTGCAGGACAGGGTGGGAGTTCACCCCTCCACTTT. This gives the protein CASSSLAGQGGSSPLHF.